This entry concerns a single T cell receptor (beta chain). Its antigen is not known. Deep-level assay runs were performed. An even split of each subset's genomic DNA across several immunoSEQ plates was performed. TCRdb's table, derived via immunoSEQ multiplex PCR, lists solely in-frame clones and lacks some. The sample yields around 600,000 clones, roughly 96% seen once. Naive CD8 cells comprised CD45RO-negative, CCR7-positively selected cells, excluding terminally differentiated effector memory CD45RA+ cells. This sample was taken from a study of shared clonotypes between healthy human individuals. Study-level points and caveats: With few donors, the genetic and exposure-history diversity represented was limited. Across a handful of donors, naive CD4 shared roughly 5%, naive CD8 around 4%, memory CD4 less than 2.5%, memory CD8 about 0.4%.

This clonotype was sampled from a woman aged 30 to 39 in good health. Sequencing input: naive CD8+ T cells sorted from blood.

The CDR3 loop reads CASSLLGQDYEQYF. In DNA form, the CDR3 reads TGTGCCAGCAGTTTATTGGGACAGGACTACGAGCAGTACTTC. The chain links TRBV28 to TRBJ2-7; 8 bases match TRBD1. The CDR3 spans 14 residues. Trimming at V came to 1 base and at J to 3 bases, leaving 2 bases not matched to a gene. Germline V lookup: CDR1 MDHEN, CDR2 SYDVKM.